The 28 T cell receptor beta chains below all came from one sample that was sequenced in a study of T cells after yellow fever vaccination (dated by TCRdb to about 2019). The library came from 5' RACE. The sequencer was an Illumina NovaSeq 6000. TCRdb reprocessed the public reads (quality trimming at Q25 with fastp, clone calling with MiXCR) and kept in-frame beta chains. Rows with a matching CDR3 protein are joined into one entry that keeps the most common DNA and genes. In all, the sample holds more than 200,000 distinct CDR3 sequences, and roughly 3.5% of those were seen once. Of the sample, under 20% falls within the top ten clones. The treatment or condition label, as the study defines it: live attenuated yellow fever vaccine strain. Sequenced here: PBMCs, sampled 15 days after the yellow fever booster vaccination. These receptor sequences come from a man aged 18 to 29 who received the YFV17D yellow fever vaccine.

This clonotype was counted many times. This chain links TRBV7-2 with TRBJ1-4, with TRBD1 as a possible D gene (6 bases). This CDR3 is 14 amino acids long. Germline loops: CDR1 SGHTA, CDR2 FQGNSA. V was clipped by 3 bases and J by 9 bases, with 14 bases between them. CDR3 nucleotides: TGTGCCAGCAGCTTTGGGGGCACGGTCAAAAAACTGTTTTTT. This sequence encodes CASSFGGTVKKLFF.

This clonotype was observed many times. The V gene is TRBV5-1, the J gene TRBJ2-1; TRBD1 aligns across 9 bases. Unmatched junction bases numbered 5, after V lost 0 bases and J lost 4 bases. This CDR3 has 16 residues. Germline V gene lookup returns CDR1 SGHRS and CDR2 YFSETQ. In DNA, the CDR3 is TGCGCCAGCAGCTTGGCCGGGACAGGGCTTTACAATGAGCAGTTCTTC. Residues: CASSLAGTGLYNEQFF.

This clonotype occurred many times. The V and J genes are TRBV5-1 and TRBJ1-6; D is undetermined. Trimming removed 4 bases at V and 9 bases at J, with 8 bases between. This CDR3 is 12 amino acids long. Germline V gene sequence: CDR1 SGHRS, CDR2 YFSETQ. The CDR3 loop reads CASSGEGSPLHF. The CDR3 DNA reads TGCGCCAGCAGCGGAGAGGGTTCACCCCTCCACTTT.

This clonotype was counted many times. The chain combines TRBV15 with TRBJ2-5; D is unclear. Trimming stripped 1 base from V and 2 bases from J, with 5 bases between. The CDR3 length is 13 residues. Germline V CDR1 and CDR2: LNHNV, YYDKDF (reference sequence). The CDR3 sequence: CATSRGGQETQYF. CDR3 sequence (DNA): TGTGCCACCAGCAGAGGAGGTCAAGAGACCCAGTACTTC.

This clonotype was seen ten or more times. This CDR3 is CASRSAGANEQYF. The CDR3 DNA reads TGTGCCAGCCGTAGCGCGGGGGCCAACGAGCAGTACTTC. This chain links TRBV6-6 with TRBJ2-7, with D perhaps TRBD2 (7 bases). The germline gives CDR1 MNHNY, CDR2 SVGAGI (reference sequence). Trimming cost V 8 bases and J 5 bases, with 16 bases left between them. CDR3 size: 13 residues.

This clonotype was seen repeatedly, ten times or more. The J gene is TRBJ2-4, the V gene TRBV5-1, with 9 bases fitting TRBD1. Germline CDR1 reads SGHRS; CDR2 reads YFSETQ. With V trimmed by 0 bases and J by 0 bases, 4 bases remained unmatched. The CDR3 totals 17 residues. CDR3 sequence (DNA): TGCGCCAGCAGCTTGGGGACAGGGGTCCTAGCCAAAAACATTCAGTACTTC. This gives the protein CASSLGTGVLAKNIQYF.

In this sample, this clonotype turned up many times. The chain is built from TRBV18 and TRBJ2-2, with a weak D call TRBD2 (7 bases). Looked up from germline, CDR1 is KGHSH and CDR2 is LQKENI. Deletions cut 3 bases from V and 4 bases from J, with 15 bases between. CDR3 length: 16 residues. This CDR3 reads CASSPPIGGPTGELFF. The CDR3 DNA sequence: TGTGCCAGCTCACCCCCTATCGGGGGGCCCACCGGGGAGCTGTTTTTT.

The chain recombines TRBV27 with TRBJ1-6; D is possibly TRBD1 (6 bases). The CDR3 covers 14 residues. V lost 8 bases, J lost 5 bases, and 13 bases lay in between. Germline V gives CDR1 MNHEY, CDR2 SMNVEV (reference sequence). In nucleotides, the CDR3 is TGTGCCAGCCGTCGGGGGCTTGATAATTCACCCCTCCACTTT. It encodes CASRRGLDNSPLHF.

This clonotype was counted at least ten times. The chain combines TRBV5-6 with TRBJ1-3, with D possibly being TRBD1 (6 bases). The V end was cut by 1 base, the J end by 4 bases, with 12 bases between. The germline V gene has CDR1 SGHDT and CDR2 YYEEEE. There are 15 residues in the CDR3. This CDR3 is CASSLLQGGGNTIYF. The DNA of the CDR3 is TGTGCCAGCAGCTTGTTACAGGGTGGCGGAAACACCATATATTTT.

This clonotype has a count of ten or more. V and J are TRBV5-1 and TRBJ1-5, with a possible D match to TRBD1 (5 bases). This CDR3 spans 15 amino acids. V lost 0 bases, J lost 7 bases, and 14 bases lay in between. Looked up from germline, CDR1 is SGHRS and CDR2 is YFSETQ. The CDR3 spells CASSLGSGTGQPQHF. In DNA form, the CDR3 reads TGCGCCAGCAGCTTGGGCTCAGGGACGGGGCAGCCCCAGCATTTT.

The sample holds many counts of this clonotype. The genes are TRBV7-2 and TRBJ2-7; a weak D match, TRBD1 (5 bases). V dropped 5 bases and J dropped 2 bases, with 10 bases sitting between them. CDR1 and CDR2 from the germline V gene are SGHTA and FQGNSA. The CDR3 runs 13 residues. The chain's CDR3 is CASSGAYPYEQYV. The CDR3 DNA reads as TGTGCCAGCAGCGGGGCTTACCCCTACGAGCAGTACGTC.

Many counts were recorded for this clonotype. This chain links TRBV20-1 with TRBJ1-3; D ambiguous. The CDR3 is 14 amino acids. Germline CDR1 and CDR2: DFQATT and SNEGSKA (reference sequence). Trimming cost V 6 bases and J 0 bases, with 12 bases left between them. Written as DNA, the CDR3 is TGCAGTGCCGCCCGGCCTTACTCTGGAAACACCATATATTTT. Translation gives CSAARPYSGNTIYF.

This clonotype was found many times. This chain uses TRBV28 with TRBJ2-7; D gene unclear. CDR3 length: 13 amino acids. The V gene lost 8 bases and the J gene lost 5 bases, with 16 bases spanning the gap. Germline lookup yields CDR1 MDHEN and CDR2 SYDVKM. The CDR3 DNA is TGTGCCAGCTCCCCCCTGGCCCTCCACGAGCAGTACGTC. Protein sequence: CASSPLALHEQYV.

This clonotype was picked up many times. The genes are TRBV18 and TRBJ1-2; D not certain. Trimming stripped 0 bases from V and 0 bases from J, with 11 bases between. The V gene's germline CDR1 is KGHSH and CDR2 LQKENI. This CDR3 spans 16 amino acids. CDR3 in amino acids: CASSPPKPSSNYGYTF. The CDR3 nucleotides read TGTGCCAGCTCACCACCGAAGCCCTCCTCTAACTATGGCTACACCTTC.

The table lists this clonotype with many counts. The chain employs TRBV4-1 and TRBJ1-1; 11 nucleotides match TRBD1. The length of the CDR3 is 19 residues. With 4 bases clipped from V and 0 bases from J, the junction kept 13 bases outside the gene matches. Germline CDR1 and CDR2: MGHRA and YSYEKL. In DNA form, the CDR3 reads TGCGCCAGCAGCCGCAGAGGGTGGGACAGGGGGAACATGAACACTGAAGCTTTCTTT. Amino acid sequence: CASSRRGWDRGNMNTEAFF.

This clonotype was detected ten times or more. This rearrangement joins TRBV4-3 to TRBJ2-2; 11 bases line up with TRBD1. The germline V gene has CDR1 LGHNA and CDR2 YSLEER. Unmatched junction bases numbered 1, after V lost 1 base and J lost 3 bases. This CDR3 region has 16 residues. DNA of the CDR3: TGCGCCAGCAGCCAAGGGACAGGGGGCTACACCGGGGAGCTGTTTTTT. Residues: CASSQGTGGYTGELFF.

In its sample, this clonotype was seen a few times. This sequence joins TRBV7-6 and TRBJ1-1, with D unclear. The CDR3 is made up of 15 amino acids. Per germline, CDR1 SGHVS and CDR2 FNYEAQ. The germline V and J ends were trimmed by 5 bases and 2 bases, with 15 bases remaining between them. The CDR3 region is CASSPYGKINTEAFF. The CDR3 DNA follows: TGTGCCAGCAGCCCTTATGGCAAGATTAACACTGAAGCTTTCTTT.

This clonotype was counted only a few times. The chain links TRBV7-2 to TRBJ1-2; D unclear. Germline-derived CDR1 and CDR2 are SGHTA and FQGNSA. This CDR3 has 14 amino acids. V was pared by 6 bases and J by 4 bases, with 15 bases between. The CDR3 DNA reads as TGTGCCAGCAGTTACGACGGCAGACTCTATGGCTACACCTTC. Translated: CASSYDGRLYGYTF.

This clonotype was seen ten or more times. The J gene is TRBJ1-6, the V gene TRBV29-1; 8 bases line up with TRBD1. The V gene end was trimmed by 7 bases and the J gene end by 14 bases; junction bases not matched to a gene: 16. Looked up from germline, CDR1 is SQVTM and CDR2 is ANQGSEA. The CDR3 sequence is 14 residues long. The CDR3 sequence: CSDRDRNYLWALHF. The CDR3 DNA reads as TGCAGCGACAGGGACAGGAACTACCTCTGGGCCCTCCACTTT.

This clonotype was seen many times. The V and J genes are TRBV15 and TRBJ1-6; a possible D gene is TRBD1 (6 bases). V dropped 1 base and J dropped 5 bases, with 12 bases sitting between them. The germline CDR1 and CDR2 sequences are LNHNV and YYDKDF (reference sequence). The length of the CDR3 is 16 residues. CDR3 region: CATSRVGGLDNSPLHF. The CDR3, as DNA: TGTGCCACCAGCAGAGTGGGGGGGCTGGATAATTCACCCCTCCACTTT.

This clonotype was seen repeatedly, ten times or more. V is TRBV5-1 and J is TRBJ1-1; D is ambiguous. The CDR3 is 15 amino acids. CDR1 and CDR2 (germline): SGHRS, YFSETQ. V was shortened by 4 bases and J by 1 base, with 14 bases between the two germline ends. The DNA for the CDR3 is TGCGCCAGCAGCCCAGCCGTTCTGGGGAACACTGAAGCTTTCTTT. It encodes CASSPAVLGNTEAFF.

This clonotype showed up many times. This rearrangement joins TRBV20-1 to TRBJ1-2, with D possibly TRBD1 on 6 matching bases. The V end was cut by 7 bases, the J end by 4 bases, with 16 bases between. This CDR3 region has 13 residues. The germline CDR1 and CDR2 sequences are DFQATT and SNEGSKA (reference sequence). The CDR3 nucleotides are TGCAGTGATCAGAGGCAGGGGAGCTATGGCTACACCTTC. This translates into CSDQRQGSYGYTF.

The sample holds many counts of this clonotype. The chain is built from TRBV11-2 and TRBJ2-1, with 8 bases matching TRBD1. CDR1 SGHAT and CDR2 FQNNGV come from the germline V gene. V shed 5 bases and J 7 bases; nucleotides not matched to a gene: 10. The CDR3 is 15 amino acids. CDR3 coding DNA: TGTGCCAGCAGCCCGCAACAGGGGGTGAGGAATGAGCAGTTCTTC. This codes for CASSPQQGVRNEQFF. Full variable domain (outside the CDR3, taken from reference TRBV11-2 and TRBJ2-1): EAGVAQSPRYKIIEKRQSVAFWCNPISGHATLYWYQQILGQGPKLLIQFQNNGVVDDSQLPKDRFSAERLKGVDSTLKIQPAKLEDSAVYLCASSPQQGVRNEQFFGPGTRLTVL.

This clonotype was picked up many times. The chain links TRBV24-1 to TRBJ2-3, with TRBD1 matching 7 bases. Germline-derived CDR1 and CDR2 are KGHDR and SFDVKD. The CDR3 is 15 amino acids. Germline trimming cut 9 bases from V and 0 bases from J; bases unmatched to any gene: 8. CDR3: CATGTGAFSTDTQYF. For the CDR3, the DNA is TGTGCCACCGGAACAGGGGCCTTTAGCACAGATACGCAGTATTTT.

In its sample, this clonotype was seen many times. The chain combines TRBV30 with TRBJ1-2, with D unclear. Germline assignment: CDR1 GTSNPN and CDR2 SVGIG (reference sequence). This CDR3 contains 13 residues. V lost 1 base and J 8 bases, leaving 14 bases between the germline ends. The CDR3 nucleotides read TGTGCCTGGAGTGGCGGGCCAGGAGGAGGCTACACCTTC. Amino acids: CAWSGGPGGGYTF.

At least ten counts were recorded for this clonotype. In DNA form, the CDR3 reads TGTGCCAGCAGCTTCGGCAGGGGGCATCAGCCCCAGCATTTT. The encoded protein is CASSFGRGHQPQHF. The chain has TRBV7-2 and TRBJ1-5; 8 nucleotides match TRBD1. This CDR3 region has 14 residues. J was trimmed by 5 bases and V by 3 bases; bases with no gene match: 3. Germline V gene data show CDR1 as SGHTA and CDR2 as FQGNSA.

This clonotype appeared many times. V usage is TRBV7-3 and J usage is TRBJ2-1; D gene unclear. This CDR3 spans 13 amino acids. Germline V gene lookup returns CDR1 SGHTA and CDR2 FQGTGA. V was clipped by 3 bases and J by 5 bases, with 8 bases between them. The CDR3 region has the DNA TGTGCCAGCAGCTTCTACCTGAACAATGAGCAGTTCTTC. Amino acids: CASSFYLNNEQFF.

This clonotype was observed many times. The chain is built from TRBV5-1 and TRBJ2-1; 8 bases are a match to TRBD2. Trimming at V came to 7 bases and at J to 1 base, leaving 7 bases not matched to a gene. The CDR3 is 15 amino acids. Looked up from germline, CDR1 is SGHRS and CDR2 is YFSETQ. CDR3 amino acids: CASEPGGLSYNEQFF. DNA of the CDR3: TGCGCCAGCGAGCCGGGGGGGCTGTCCTACAATGAGCAGTTCTTC.